This TCR beta chain was recovered during a study of blood T cell repertoires in COVID-19. CDR3 size: 13 residues. Germline V gene data show CDR1 as GTSNPN and CDR2 as SVGIG (reference sequence). The V end was cut by 4 bases, the J end by 2 bases, with 9 bases between. The repertoire was sequenced with immunoSEQ multiplex PCR; TCRdb's copy has only in-frame clones and lacks some. The table shows under 450,000 clones, with 91% occurring only once. This clonotype was sampled from a woman aged 40 to 55 who had been exposed to COVID-19. The material sequenced was PBMCs or T cells enriched from blood (not recorded which). The gene calls are TRBV30 and TRBJ1-3, with TRBD1 as a possible D gene (6 bases). DNA of the CDR3: TGTGCCTGGAAACAGGGACCTGGAAACACCATATATTTT. Its translation is CAWKQGPGNTIYF.